This T cell receptor beta chain came from a study of cytomegalovirus exposure and HLA in healthy donors. Study overall: The early release's HLA-typed donors yielded 78 million or so unique TCRs. Study-level findings and limits: TCR beta sequences reportedly predicted most subjects' HLA-A and HLA-B alleles accurately. HLA alleles showed associations with some 17,000 TCR beta sequences in a later analysis, at a 0.05 false discovery rate.

This PCR relied on a set of 60 Vbeta primers and 13 Jbeta primers. In the study's own analysis: There were about 80 million unique TCR beta chains by a later count, and 10 million to 12 million of them were shared. Clones were sequenced by immunoSEQ multiplex PCR, and TCRdb holds only the in-frame ones, with some missing. For V, J and clone size, that table is used; D and trimming come from the DNA. In the table there are some 130,000 clones, less than 80% of which are singletons. Notes on this clone: Its antigen is not identified.

This receptor was obtained from a man aged 50-60 years in good health and CMV-seropositive. Specimen: PBMCs.

CDR3 region: CASSFRQVANTEAFF. CDR3 nucleotides: TGTGCCAGCAGCTTCCGACAGGTCGCTAACACTGAAGCTTTCTTT. V usage is TRBV7-9 and J usage is TRBJ1-1, with D possibly TRBD1 on 6 matching bases. The CDR3 runs to 15 residues. From germline, CDR1 is SEHNR and CDR2 FQNEAQ (reference sequence). V lost 3 bases, J lost 2 bases, and 13 bases lay in between.